A single sample is the source of the 18 T cell receptor beta chains below, sequenced in a study of T cells after yellow fever vaccination. TCRdb ran MiXCR on the 5' RACE reads and lists one entry per CDR3 protein. In the table there are approximately 260,000 distinct CDR3 sequences, around 5.2% of which are singletons. The starting material was CD4+ T cells sorted from PBMCs, obtained on the day of the yellow fever booster vaccination. All receptors derive from a man between 18 and 29 years old who received the YFV17D yellow fever vaccine.

The rearrangement links TRBV5-4 to TRBJ2-1, with D perhaps matching TRBD2 (5 bases). The CDR3 is 14 residues long. Germline CDR1 reads SGHNT; CDR2 reads YYREEE (reference sequence). V gave up 4 bases and J gave up 8 bases, with 16 bases separating them. In DNA form, the CDR3 reads TGTGCCAGCAGCAAGGACTGGAATCGGGATGAGCAGTTCTTC. Translated, it gives CASSKDWNRDEQFF. Combining the CDR3 with reference TRBV5-4 and TRBJ2-1 gives the whole variable domain ETGVTQSPTHLIKTRGQQVTLRCSSQSGHNTVSWYQQALGQGPQFIFQYYREEENGRGNFPPRFSGLQFPNYSSELNVNALELDDSALYLCASSKDWNRDEQFFGPGTRLTVL.

This clonotype has more than one count but fewer than ten. The rearrangement joins TRBV15 to TRBJ2-1; TRBD1 matches 9 bases. The junction had 7 bases not matched to a gene; V was cut back by 2 bases and J by 2 bases. The CDR3 sequence is 17 residues long. Germline V gives CDR1 LNHNV, CDR2 YYDKDF (reference sequence). The DNA of the CDR3 is TGTGCCACCAGCAGAACCGACAGGGGGAATCCCTACAATGAGCAGTTCTTC. Its translation is CATSRTDRGNPYNEQFF.

This clonotype occurred many times. The chain is built from TRBV20-1 and TRBJ1-1; TRBD1 matches at 7 bases. The trim removed 0 bases at V and 4 bases at J, leaving 5 bases unmatched. CDR1 DFQATT and CDR2 SNEGSKA come from the germline V gene (reference sequence). The CDR3 has 14 residues. CDR3 sequence (DNA): TGCAGTGCTAGAGATAAGACAGGGCCCACTGAAGCTTTCTTT. Translated: CSARDKTGPTEAFF.

This clonotype showed up many times. The rearrangement joins TRBV7-9 to TRBJ2-2; D is undetermined. Trimming shortened V by 4 bases and J by 3 bases, and 12 bases separated the two germline ends. Germline values: CDR1 SEHNR, CDR2 FQNEAQ (reference sequence). The CDR3 extends over 15 amino acids. CDR3 sequence: CASSSLGADTGELFF. CDR3 nucleotide sequence: TGTGCCAGCAGCTCCCTAGGAGCCGACACCGGGGAGCTGTTTTTT. The complete variable domain, with remaining parts taken from reference TRBV7-9 and TRBJ2-2, reads DTGVSQNPRHKITKRGQNVTFRCDPISEHNRLYWYRQTLGQGPEFLTYFQNEAQLEKSRLLSDRFSAERPKGSFSTLEIQRTEQGDSAMYLCASSSLGADTGELFFGEGSRLTVL.

The chain combines TRBV11-1 with TRBJ1-4; TRBD1 might be the D (5 bases). The CDR3 contains 16 residues. V dropped 1 base and J dropped 0 bases, with 9 bases sitting between them. From germline, CDR1 is SGHAT and CDR2 FQDESV (reference sequence). The DNA of the CDR3 is TGTGCCAGCAGCTTAGATGCAGGGCCAACTAATGAAAAACTGTTTTTT. It translates to CASSLDAGPTNEKLFF.

V usage is TRBV6-6 and J usage is TRBJ1-3; 7 bases align to TRBD1. J lost 2 bases, V lost 5 bases, and 3 bases had no gene match. In germline, CDR1 is MNHNY, CDR2 SVGAGI (reference sequence). The CDR3 runs to 14 residues. CDR3 DNA sequence: TGTGCCAGCAGTACAGGGGCGCCTGGAAACACCATATATTTT. Its protein is CASSTGAPGNTIYF.

Ten or more counts support this clonotype. The chain carries TRBV5-1 and TRBJ1-2; D not certain. Germline V CDR1 and CDR2: SGHRS, YFSETQ. Trimming took 4 bases from V and 2 from J, leaving 18 bases between them. The CDR3 runs 16 residues. CDR3 nucleotides: TGCGCCAGCAGCCCTAACTACGGTCAGACGAACTATGGCTACACCTTC. Translated: CASSPNYGQTNYGYTF.

In this sample, this clonotype turned up a few times. The rearrangement joins TRBV6-5 to TRBJ1-6; D is undetermined. With 5 bases removed from V and 9 bases from J, the gap between germline ends came to 11 bases. This CDR3 contains 13 residues. Per germline, CDR1 MNHEY and CDR2 SVGAGI. CDR3 in amino acids: CASSPSSRSPLHF. CDR3 DNA sequence: TGTGCCAGCAGTCCAAGCTCGCGTTCACCCCTCCACTTT.

This clonotype occurred many times. CDR3 in DNA: TGCGCCAGCAGTGAGGTCAGGAGCGAGCAGTACTTC. The encoded protein is CASSEVRSEQYF. The chain has TRBV10-2 and TRBJ2-7, with D unclear. This CDR3 has 12 amino acids. Germline V gives CDR1 WSHSY, CDR2 SAAADI. Trimming removed 2 bases at V and 6 bases at J, with 8 bases between.

This clonotype was recorded a few times. CDR3 region: CASSLRRGGNWEKLFF. The CDR3, as DNA: TGTGCCAGCAGTTTGAGGAGAGGAGGGAATTGGGAAAAACTGTTTTTT. The chain is built from TRBV28 and TRBJ1-4, with D hard to call. The length of the CDR3 is 16 residues. From germline, CDR1 is MDHEN and CDR2 SYDVKM. V shed 3 bases and J shed 8 bases, with 19 bases lying between them.

The chain joins TRBV7-9 to TRBJ2-1; 8 nucleotides agree with TRBD1. CDR3 length: 15 amino acids. Germline trimming cut 5 bases from V and 8 bases from J; bases unmatched to any gene: 11. Germline V lookup: CDR1 SEHNR, CDR2 FQNEAQ (reference sequence). The CDR3 here is CASSLQGALNYEQFF. In DNA, the CDR3 is TGTGCCAGCAGCCTCCAGGGGGCGCTCAACTATGAGCAGTTCTTC.

This clonotype showed up just a few times. The V and J genes are TRBV6-5 and TRBJ2-1; D may be TRBD1 or TRBD2 (5 bases each). CDR1 and CDR2 from the germline V gene are MNHEY and SVGAGI. Trimming stripped 7 bases from V and 6 bases from J, with 13 bases between. The CDR3 is made up of 13 amino acids. Here the CDR3 DNA reads TGTGCCAGCAAGAGGGGAGCGTTCAATGAGCAGTTCTTC. This sequence encodes CASKRGAFNEQFF.

The table lists this clonotype with many counts. This sequence joins TRBV5-1 and TRBJ2-1; weak D call: TRBD2 (5 bases). Germline CDR1 is SGHRS and CDR2 is YFSETQ. This CDR3 contains 14 residues. V lost 7 bases and J lost 1, with 12 bases in between. This CDR3 reads CASARGSSYNEQFF. DNA for the CDR3: TGCGCCAGCGCCCGCGGGTCATCCTACAATGAGCAGTTCTTC.

In its sample, this clonotype was seen many times. The rearrangement uses TRBV6-2 or TRBV6-3 and TRBJ2-1, with 9 bases that match TRBD2. Germline values: CDR1 MNHEY, CDR2 SVGEGT. This CDR3 contains 15 residues. Trimming took 6 bases from V and 2 from J; bases not matched to a gene: 5. The DNA for the CDR3 is TGTGCCAGCAGAGGCGAGCGGGGGGCCTACAATGAGCAGTTCTTC. Protein: CASRGERGAYNEQFF.

This clonotype showed up just a few times. The rearrangement links TRBV2 to TRBJ2-7, with 10 bases that match TRBD1. The CDR3 runs 14 residues. Germline CDR1 and CDR2: SNHLY and FYNNEI. With 9 bases clipped from V and 3 bases from J, the junction kept 8 bases outside the gene matches. The CDR3 here is CASVPGTGDYEQYF. The CDR3, as DNA: TGTGCCAGTGTGCCCGGGACAGGGGACTACGAGCAGTACTTC.

The chain recombines TRBV6-2 or TRBV6-3 with TRBJ2-7, with 9 nucleotides matching TRBD2. This CDR3 has 16 amino acids. The V and J ends lost 4 bases and 3 bases, in that order; junction bases with no gene match: 10. Germline V CDR1 and CDR2: MNHEY, SVGEGT. The CDR3, as DNA: TGTGCCAGCAGTTCCCCCTCCAGCGGGGGGCACTACGAGCAGTACGTC. As protein: CASSSPSSGGHYEQYV.

This clonotype was recorded at least ten times. This chain connects TRBV6-5 to TRBJ2-7; the D gene is possibly TRBD2 (5 bases). CDR1 MNHEY and CDR2 SVGAGI come from the germline V gene. This CDR3 spans 15 amino acids. V lost 0 bases and J lost 4, with 13 bases in between. This chain's CDR3 is CASSYSMGASYEQYV. As DNA, the CDR3 is TGTGCCAGCAGTTACTCGATGGGAGCCTCTTACGAGCAGTACGTC.

The table lists this clonotype with a few counts. The chain joins TRBV6-5 to TRBJ1-6, with D tentatively TRBD1 (5 bases). Germline values: CDR1 MNHEY, CDR2 SVGAGI. The CDR3 contains 13 residues. Deletions cut 10 bases from V and 8 bases from J, with 15 bases between. The CDR3 nucleotides read TGTGCCACCGAGGGACGGAAATATTCACCCCTCCACTTT. Translating gives CATEGRKYSPLHF.